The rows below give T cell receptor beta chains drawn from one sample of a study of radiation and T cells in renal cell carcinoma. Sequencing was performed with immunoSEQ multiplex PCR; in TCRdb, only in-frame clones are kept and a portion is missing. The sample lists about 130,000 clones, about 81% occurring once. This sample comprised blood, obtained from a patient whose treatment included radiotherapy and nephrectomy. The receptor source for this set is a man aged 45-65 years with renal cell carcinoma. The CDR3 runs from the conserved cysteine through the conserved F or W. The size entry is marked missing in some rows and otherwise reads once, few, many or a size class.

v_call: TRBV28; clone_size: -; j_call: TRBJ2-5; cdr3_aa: CASSRSSETQYF
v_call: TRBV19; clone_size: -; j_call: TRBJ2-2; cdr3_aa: CASQIPGRGQEYTGELFF
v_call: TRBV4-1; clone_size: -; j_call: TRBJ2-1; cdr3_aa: CASSVAGNNNEQFF
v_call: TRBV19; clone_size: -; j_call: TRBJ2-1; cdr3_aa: CASSIQGKNEQFF
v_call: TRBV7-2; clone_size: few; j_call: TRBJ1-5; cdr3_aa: CASSLGTVNPQHF
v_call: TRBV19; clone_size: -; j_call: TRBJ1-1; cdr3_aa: CASSIAQGAAEAFF
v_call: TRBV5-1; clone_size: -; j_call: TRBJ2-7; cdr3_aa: CASSPRPNYEQYF
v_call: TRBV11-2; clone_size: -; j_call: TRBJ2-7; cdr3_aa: CASSLDQGSEQYF
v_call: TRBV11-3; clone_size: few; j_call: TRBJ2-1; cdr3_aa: CASSLGPTGTNEQFF
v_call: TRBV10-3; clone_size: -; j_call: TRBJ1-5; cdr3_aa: CAISVTGAGQPQHF
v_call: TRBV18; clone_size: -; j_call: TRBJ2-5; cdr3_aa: CASSPTSGRSGQETQYF
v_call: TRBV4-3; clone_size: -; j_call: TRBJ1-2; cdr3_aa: CASSQGHSQNYGYTF
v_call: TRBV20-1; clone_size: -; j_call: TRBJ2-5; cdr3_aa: CSVSDRETQYF
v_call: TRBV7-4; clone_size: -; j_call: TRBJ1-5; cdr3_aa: CASSTRGLGLQPQHF
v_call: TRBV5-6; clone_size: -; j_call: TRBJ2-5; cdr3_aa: CASSLDGTGGSRETQYF
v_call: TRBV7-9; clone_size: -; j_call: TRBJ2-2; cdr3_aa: CASTESPGRYTGELFF
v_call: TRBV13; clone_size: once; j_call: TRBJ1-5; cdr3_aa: CASSLGWNSNQPQHF
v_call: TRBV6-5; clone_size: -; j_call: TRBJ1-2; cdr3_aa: CANHEQGYGYTF
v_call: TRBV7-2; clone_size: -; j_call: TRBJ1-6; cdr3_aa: CASSLHTSSYNSPLHF
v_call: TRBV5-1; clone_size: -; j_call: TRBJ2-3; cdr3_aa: CASSYLDTQYF
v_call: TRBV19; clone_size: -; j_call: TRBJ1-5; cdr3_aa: CASSIPGRPQHF
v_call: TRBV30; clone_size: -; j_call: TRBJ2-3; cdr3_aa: CAWRTSGGTDTQYF
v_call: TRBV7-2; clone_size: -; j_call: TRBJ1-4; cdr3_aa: CASSLQGIPNEKLFF
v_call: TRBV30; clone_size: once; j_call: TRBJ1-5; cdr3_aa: CAWSGGIGEEPQHF
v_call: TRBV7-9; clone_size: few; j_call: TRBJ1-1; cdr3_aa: CASSSLQGPGRAFF
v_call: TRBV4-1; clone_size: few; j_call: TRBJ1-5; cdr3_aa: CASSPRIGGGNQPQHF
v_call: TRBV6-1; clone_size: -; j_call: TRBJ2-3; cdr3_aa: CASSEQGSDTQYF
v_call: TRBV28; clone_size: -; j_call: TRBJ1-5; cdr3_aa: CASRGRYQPQHF
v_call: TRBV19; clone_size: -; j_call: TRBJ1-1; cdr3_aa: CASSTGQGSNTEAFF
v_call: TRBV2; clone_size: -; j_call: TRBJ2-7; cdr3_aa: CASSEDSNYEQYF
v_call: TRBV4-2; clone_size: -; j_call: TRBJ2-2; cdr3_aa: CASSQGNEGRRDGELFF
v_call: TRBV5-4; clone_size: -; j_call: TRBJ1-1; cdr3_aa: CASSLGAGLNTEAFF
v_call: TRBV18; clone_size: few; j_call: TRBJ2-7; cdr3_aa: CASSPLGTGQYF
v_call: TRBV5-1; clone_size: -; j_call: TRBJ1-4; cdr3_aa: CASSLGTANNEKLFF
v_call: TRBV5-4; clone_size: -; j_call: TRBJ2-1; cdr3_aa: CASSTGPTYNEQFF
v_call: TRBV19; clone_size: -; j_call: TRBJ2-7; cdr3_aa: CASSTPTSRRYEQYF
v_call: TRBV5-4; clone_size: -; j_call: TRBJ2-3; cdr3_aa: CASSLVAGGASDTQYF
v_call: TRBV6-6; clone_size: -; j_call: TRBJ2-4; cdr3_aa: CASYGAGRYF
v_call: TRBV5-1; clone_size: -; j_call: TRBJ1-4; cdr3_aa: CASSREQLTPNEKLFF
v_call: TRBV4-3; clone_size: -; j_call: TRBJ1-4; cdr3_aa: CASSQRRQGSTNEKLFF
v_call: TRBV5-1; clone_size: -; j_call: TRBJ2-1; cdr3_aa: CASSLRPGQGTNEQFF
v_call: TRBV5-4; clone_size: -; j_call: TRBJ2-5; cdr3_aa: CASSFGTGLETQYF
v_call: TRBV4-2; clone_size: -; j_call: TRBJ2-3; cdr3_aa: CASSQEGSSGGTDTQYF